This T cell receptor (beta chain) was sequenced during a study of response to subunit inactivated influenza vaccine. The study's findings and limits: Every seasonal influenza vaccination brings in few new T cells, the authors suggested.

From the RT-PCR reads, TCRdb called clonotypes with MiXCR, one entry per CDR3 protein. The profile shows approximately 530,000 distinct CDR3 sequences, 7.5% to 8.5% of them singletons. Germline CDR1 reads MNHNS; CDR2 reads SASEGT. CDR3 length equals 15 residues. With 5 bases clipped from V and 5 bases from J, the junction kept 7 bases outside the gene matches. This clonotype was seen repeatedly, ten times or more. Its antigen is unidentified. This chain joins TRBV6-1 and TRBJ1-4; 8 positions agree with TRBD1. This material consisted of PBMCs from blood, taken less than 30 months after vaccination. This clonotype originated in a man aged 50 to 69 who received an inactivated influenza vaccine. CDR3 bases: TGTGCCAGCAGTATGGGACAGGCTTCAAATGAAAAACTGTTTTTT. This codes for CASSMGQASNEKLFF.